The 25 T cell receptor beta chains below come from one sample, sequenced in a study of control samples from healthy donors and cancer patients. Profiling relied on immunoSEQ multiplex PCR, and the TCRdb table lists in-frame clones only, not all of them. The table lists tens of thousands of clones, over 90% of them singletons, with around 1.4% in the top ten. Sequencing input: blood. These receptors were collected from a woman in her 30s in good health.

The chain links TRBV12-5 to TRBJ1-1; 7 nucleotides agree with TRBD1. Looked up from germline, CDR1 is LGHNT and CDR2 is FRNRAP. The V segment lost 6 bases and the J segment 11 bases; nucleotides outside the gene matches: 12. CDR3 length equals 13 residues. CDR3 nucleotides: TGTGCTAGTGGCCAATTACCGGGACAGACGGCTTTCTTT. The encoded protein is CASGQLPGQTAFF.

The chain has TRBV10-1 and TRBJ2-5; 9 bases line up with TRBD2. The germline V gene has CDR1 WNHNN and CDR2 SYGVQD (reference sequence). V gave up 7 bases and J gave up 4 bases; unmatched junction bases: 7. The CDR3 spans 14 residues. The CDR3 DNA reads as TGCGCCAGCATGCGGGGGGGGGTCGGAGAGACCCAGTACTTC. Translation gives CASMRGGVGETQYF.

The CDR3 DNA follows: TGTGCCAGCAGCGTCAGTAGCGGGAGACATGAGCAGTTCTTC. This translates into CASSVSSGRHEQFF. The chain uses TRBV9 and TRBJ2-1, with TRBD2 identical over 9 bases. Germline CDR1 SGDLS, CDR2 YYNGEE. V gave up 2 bases and J gave up 8 bases; unmatched junction bases: 5. This CDR3 is 14 amino acids long. The variable domain in full, with the rest retrieved from reference TRBV9 and TRBJ2-1, is DSGVTQTPKHLITATGQRVTLRCSPRSGDLSVYWYQQSLDQGLQFLIQYYNGEERAKGNILERFSAQQFPDLHSELNLSSLELGDSALYFCASSVSSGRHEQFFGPGTRLTVL.

J is TRBJ2-7 and V is TRBV19; D not certain. The length of the CDR3 is 15 residues. V gave up 1 base and J gave up 0 bases, with 10 bases separating them. Germline V gene lookup returns CDR1 LNHDA and CDR2 SQIVND (reference sequence). Here the CDR3 DNA reads TGTGCCAGTAGTATAGCGCAGCACACCTCCTACGAGCAGTACTTC. Its translation: CASSIAQHTSYEQYF. Full variable domain (missing parts from reference TRBV19 and TRBJ2-7): DGGITQSPKYLFRKEGQNVTLSCEQNLNHDAMYWYRQDPGQGLRLIYYSQIVNDFQKGDIAEGYSVSREKKESFPLTVTSAQKNPTAFYLCASSIAQHTSYEQYFGPGTRLTVT.

This sequence joins TRBV5-1 and TRBJ2-3; D might be TRBD2 (5 bases). V was pared by 4 bases and J by 2 bases, with 14 bases between. This CDR3 is built from 15 residues. The germline gives CDR1 SGHRS, CDR2 YFSETQ. The CDR3 nucleotides are TGCGCCAGCAGCGGCGGACTGGGGATCACAGATACGCAGTATTTT. As protein: CASSGGLGITDTQYF. The whole variable domain, filled in from reference TRBV5-1 and TRBJ2-3, reads KAGVTQTPRYLIKTRGQQVTLSCSPISGHRSVSWYQQTPGQGLQFLFEYFSETQRNKGNFPGRFSGRQFSNSRSEMNVSTLELGDSALYLCASSGGLGITDTQYFGPGTRLTVL.

The chain employs TRBV2 and TRBJ2-5, with 7 bases aligning to TRBD2. Looked up from germline, CDR1 is SNHLY and CDR2 is FYNNEI. J lost 5 bases, V lost 8 bases, and 5 bases had no gene match. The CDR3 contains 12 residues. In DNA form, the CDR3 reads TGTGCCAGCGCCCTCGGGAGGGAGACCCAGTACTTC. This sequence encodes CASALGRETQYF.

The rearrangement links TRBV5-1 to TRBJ2-7, with 8 bases aligning to TRBD1. CDR1 is SGHRS and CDR2 is YFSETQ in the germline V gene. The CDR3 covers 16 residues. The V and J ends lost 4 bases and 2 bases, in that order; junction bases with no gene match: 11. The CDR3 nucleotides read TGCGCCAGCAGCGCCGCATTGACAGGGGATCCCTACGAGCAGTACTTC. Protein: CASSAALTGDPYEQYF.

The chain is built from TRBV27 and TRBJ1-6, with D perhaps TRBD1 (6 bases). The germline V and J ends were trimmed by 1 base and 5 bases, with 6 bases remaining between them. Germline V gene lookup returns CDR1 MNHEY and CDR2 SMNVEV (reference sequence). The CDR3 runs to 14 residues. The CDR3 loop reads CASSLWTDNSPLHF. The CDR3 region has the DNA TGTGCCAGCAGTTTATGGACAGATAATTCACCCCTCCACTTT.

This chain joins TRBV27 and TRBJ1-1; D gene ambiguous. From germline, CDR1 is MNHEY and CDR2 SMNVEV (reference sequence). V lost 6 bases and J 1 base, leaving 12 bases between the germline ends. This CDR3 contains 14 residues. CDR3 in amino acids: CASRAPRTNTEAFF. For the CDR3, the DNA is TGTGCCAGCAGGGCGCCGAGGACGAACACTGAAGCTTTCTTT.

The chain has TRBV6-6 and TRBJ2-5; D gene ambiguous. Germline V gene data show CDR1 as MNHNY and CDR2 as SVGAGI (reference sequence). Trimming took 6 bases from V and 5 from J, leaving 13 bases between them. This CDR3 is 13 amino acids long. CDR3 amino acids: CASSPHLRETQYF. CDR3 coding DNA: TGTGCCAGCAGCCCCCATCTTCGGGAGACCCAGTACTTC.

The rearrangement links TRBV4-2 to TRBJ2-1, with 11 bases fitting TRBD2. CDR1 and CDR2 (germline): LGHNA, YNFKEQ. The CDR3 is made up of 17 amino acids. The J segment lost 1 base and the V segment lost 3 bases, leaving 5 bases of the junction unmatched. The CDR3 region is CASSHRLAGLSYNEQFF. The CDR3 DNA sequence: TGTGCCAGCAGCCACCGACTAGCGGGGTTGTCCTACAATGAGCAGTTCTTC.

The chain combines TRBV9 with TRBJ1-1; D might be TRBD1 (6 bases). CDR1 and CDR2 from the germline V gene are SGDLS and YYNGEE. Deletions cut 5 bases from V and 2 bases from J, with 16 bases between. There are 15 residues in the CDR3. CDR3 region: CASRIYLGGNTEAFF. CDR3 nucleotides: TGTGCCAGCAGAATATATCTCGGGGGCAACACTGAAGCTTTCTTT.

The rearrangement links TRBV6-1 to TRBJ1-3; 7 nucleotides agree with TRBD1. CDR3 size: 17 residues. V shed 4 bases, J shed 0 bases, and the junction held 9 bases outside the gene matches. Germline assignment: CDR1 MNHNS and CDR2 SASEGT. The CDR3: CASSAREAGGSGNTIYF. The DNA of the CDR3 is TGTGCCAGCAGTGCACGGGAGGCAGGGGGCTCTGGAAACACCATATATTTT.

The chain couples TRBV27 to TRBJ1-2; D gene unclear. There are 13 residues in the CDR3. Trimming removed 3 bases at V and 0 bases at J, with 5 bases between. Per the germline V gene, CDR1 is MNHEY and CDR2 is SMNVEV (reference sequence). The CDR3 sequence is CASSFATNYGYTF. In DNA form, the CDR3 reads TGTGCCAGCAGTTTTGCCACTAACTATGGCTACACCTTC.

The chain uses TRBV18 and TRBJ1-1, with D possibly being TRBD1 (5 bases). The CDR3 covers 14 residues. Trimming shortened V by 3 bases and J by 1 base, and 9 bases separated the two germline ends. Germline assignment: CDR1 KGHSH and CDR2 LQKENI. The CDR3 DNA reads TGTGCCAGCTCACCCGGGACCCAGAACACTGAAGCTTTCTTT. This codes for CASSPGTQNTEAFF.

V and J are TRBV3-1 (or the pseudogene TRBV3-2) and TRBJ2-2, with TRBD2 matching over 11 bases. This CDR3 comprises 16 residues. The V gene end was trimmed by 6 bases and the J gene end by 6 bases; junction bases not matched to a gene: 9. Germline lookup yields CDR1 LGHDT and CDR2 YNNKEL (reference sequence). The CDR3, as DNA: TGTGCCAGCAGACCCGGACCTAGCGGGGGGCCCGGGGAGCTGTTTTTT. This encodes CASRPGPSGGPGELFF.

The chain couples TRBV6-5 to TRBJ1-1, with a possible D match to TRBD1 (6 bases). This CDR3 has 14 amino acids. Per germline, CDR1 MNHEY and CDR2 SVGAGI. V was trimmed by 7 bases and J by 3 bases, leaving 15 bases between them. The CDR3, as DNA: TGTGCCAGCACCAACCTACAGGGATACACTGAAGCTTTCTTT. It yields the protein CASTNLQGYTEAFF.

This clone was observed a few times. As DNA, the CDR3 is TGTGCCAGCAGCTCTACCCGGACAGGGGAGGGTGCCTACAATGAGCAGTTCTTC. This sequence encodes CASSSTRTGEGAYNEQFF. J is TRBJ2-1 and V is TRBV11-2; 9 bases agree with TRBD1. The CDR3 length is 18 residues. The V gene end was trimmed by 4 bases and the J gene end by 2 bases; junction bases not matched to a gene: 12. Germline V lookup: CDR1 SGHAT, CDR2 FQNNGV.

The V and J genes are TRBV4-1 and TRBJ1-2; TRBD1 matches 8 bases. CDR3 length equals 16 residues. Per germline, CDR1 MGHRA and CDR2 YSYEKL. The ends lost 0 bases at V and 4 bases at J; junction bases unmatched: 7. CDR3 sequence: CASSQEVTGAPYGYTF. Written as DNA, the CDR3 is TGCGCCAGCAGCCAAGAAGTGACAGGGGCCCCCTATGGCTACACCTTC.

V gene TRBV19 combines with J gene TRBJ2-3; 8 nucleotides match TRBD1. This CDR3 contains 16 residues. CDR1 LNHDA and CDR2 SQIVND come from the germline V gene (reference sequence). V was pared by 5 bases and J by 0 bases, with 7 bases of the junction left unmatched. The chain's CDR3 is CASSGRTGRSTDTQYF. For the CDR3, the DNA is TGTGCCAGTAGTGGACGGACAGGGCGAAGCACAGATACGCAGTATTTT.

Comments on this clone: Sequence at one end of the junction differs from germline and may be a read error. This chain uses TRBV11-2 with TRBJ1-6, with TRBD1 matching 9 bases. The germline V gene has CDR1 SGHAT and CDR2 FQNNGV. The CDR3 loop spans 14 amino acids. CDR3 coding DNA: TGTGCCAGCAGCTTATTGCGGCCATCGGGACAGGGCTACTTT. It encodes CASSLLRPSGQGYF.

This clone is a singleton in its sample. This chain connects TRBV6-5 to TRBJ1-1, with 7 positions matching TRBD1. The CDR3 spans 15 residues. The germline V gene has CDR1 MNHEY and CDR2 SVGAGI. With V trimmed by 1 base and J by 0 bases, 2 bases remained unmatched. The CDR3 DNA follows: TGTGCCAGCAGTTACTGGGACAGCATGAACACTGAAGCTTTCTTT. Protein product: CASSYWDSMNTEAFF.

This chain joins TRBV9 and TRBJ2-1; D might be TRBD1 or TRBD2, each matching 6 bases. The CDR3 covers 16 residues. Germline V gives CDR1 SGDLS, CDR2 YYNGEE. The germline V and J ends were trimmed by 0 bases and 0 bases, with 10 bases remaining between them. In DNA form, the CDR3 reads TGTGCCAGCAGCGTAGGAGGGGGGAGCTCCTACAATGAGCAGTTCTTC. Translating it yields CASSVGGGSSYNEQFF.

CDR3 sequence reads: CASISGPNEKLFF. In nucleotides, the CDR3 is TGTGCCAGTATCTCCGGGCCTAATGAAAAACTGTTTTTT. J is TRBJ1-4 and V is TRBV19, with D uncertain. The CDR3 loop spans 13 amino acids. Germline V gives CDR1 LNHDA, CDR2 SQIVND (reference sequence). V lost 7 bases and J 3 bases, leaving 9 bases between the germline ends.

CDR3 loop: CASSRQGVGQPQHF. CDR3 sequence (DNA): TGCGCCAGCAGCCGACAGGGGGTCGGTCAGCCCCAGCATTTT. This chain connects TRBV10-2 to TRBJ1-5, with 9 positions matching TRBD1. The CDR3 has 14 amino acids. Germline assignment: CDR1 WSHSY and CDR2 SAAADI. With V trimmed by 6 bases and J by 6 bases, 6 bases remained unmatched.